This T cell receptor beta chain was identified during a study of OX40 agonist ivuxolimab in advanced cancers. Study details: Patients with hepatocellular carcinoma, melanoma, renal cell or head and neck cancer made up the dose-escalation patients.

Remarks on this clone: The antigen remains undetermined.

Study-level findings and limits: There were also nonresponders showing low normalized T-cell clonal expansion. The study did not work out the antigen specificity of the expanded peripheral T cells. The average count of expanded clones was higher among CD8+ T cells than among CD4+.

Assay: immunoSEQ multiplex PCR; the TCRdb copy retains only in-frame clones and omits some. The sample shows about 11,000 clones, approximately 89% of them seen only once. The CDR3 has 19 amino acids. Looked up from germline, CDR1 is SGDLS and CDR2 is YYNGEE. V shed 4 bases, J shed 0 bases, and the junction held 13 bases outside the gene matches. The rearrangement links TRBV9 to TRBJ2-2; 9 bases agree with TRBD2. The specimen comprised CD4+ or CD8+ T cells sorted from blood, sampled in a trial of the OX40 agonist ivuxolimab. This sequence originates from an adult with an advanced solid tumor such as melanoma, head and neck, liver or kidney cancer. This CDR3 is CASSPRRGTSSPNTGELFF. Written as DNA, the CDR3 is TGTGCCAGCAGCCCAAGGAGGGGGACTAGCAGCCCGAACACCGGGGAGCTGTTTTTT.